These 30 T cell receptor beta chains were sequenced from one sample in a study of neurological immune-mediated disorders. TCRdb analysed the 5' RACE reads with MiXCR anew, one entry per CDR3 protein. The sample consists of under 40,000 distinct CDR3 sequences, 4.6% of them appearing once. The sample comprised PBMCs. The receptors were gathered from a man younger than 30 in good health.

This clonotype was seen at least ten times. The chain carries TRBV12-3 or TRBV12-4 and TRBJ1-2, with D possibly TRBD1 on 5 matching bases. This CDR3 has 15 amino acids. Trimming left V 6 bases short and J 4 bases short, with 18 bases between. The CDR3 sequence: CASRLTGTDFYGYTF. Written as DNA, the CDR3 is TGTGCCAGCAGACTGACCGGGACCGATTTCTATGGCTACACCTTC.

There are many counts of this clonotype. The chain combines TRBV10-3 with TRBJ1-3; possibly TRBD1 for D (5 bases). Germline V gene data show CDR1 as ENHRY and CDR2 as SYGVKD. The CDR3 covers 16 residues. Trimming cost V 6 bases and J 2 bases, with 17 bases left between them. The CDR3 DNA is TGTGCCATCAGCCTTCCCCCAGGGCAGGCTGGAAACACCATATATTTT. Translated: CAISLPPGQAGNTIYF.

This clonotype was picked up many times. V and J are TRBV5-1 and TRBJ1-1; D is perhaps TRBD1 (5 bases). Trimming shortened V by 7 bases and J by 3 bases, and 13 bases separated the two germline ends. Germline assignment: CDR1 SGHRS and CDR2 YFSETQ. The CDR3 is 13 amino acids. Written as DNA, the CDR3 is TGCGCCAGCCGAACGTGGGGGGACACTGAAGCTTTCTTT. Translation gives CASRTWGDTEAFF.

This clonotype was counted at least ten times. The V and J genes are TRBV20-1 and TRBJ1-1; D is unresolved. This CDR3 contains 14 residues. CDR1 and CDR2 from the germline V gene are DFQATT and SNEGSKA (reference sequence). V dropped 0 bases and J dropped 3 bases, with 11 bases sitting between them. The CDR3 coding sequence is TGCAGTGCTAGAGAATGGGGTTCAGACACTGAAGCTTTCTTT. It translates to CSAREWGSDTEAFF.

This clonotype was recorded at least ten times. The rearrangement joins TRBV4-3 to TRBJ1-5; D gene unclear. Trimming took 0 bases from V and 6 from J, leaving 15 bases between them. This CDR3 has 16 amino acids. Germline V gene lookup returns CDR1 LGHNA and CDR2 YSLEER. CDR3 region: CASSQDATWVGQPQHF. As DNA, the CDR3 is TGCGCCAGCAGCCAAGATGCGACATGGGTTGGTCAGCCCCAGCATTTT.

Judged by abundance, this clonotype is medium-sized. The chain employs TRBV20-1 and TRBJ2-5; tentatively, D is TRBD1 (6 bases). The CDR3 consists of 16 residues. Looked up from germline, CDR1 is DFQATT and CDR2 is SNEGSKA (reference sequence). Between the trimmed V and J ends, which lost 4 bases and 2 bases, there was a span of 20 bases. The CDR3 region has the DNA TGCAGTGCTAACCCAACCAGGGCAGGGGAACAAGAGACCCAGTACTTC. Its protein is CSANPTRAGEQETQYF.

This clonotype came up many times. The chain combines TRBV4-1 with TRBJ1-1; no definite D call. V dropped 4 bases and J dropped 1 base, with 4 bases sitting between them. Germline CDR1 reads MGHRA; CDR2 reads YSYEKL. The CDR3 length is 12 residues. The CDR3 DNA follows: TGCGCCAGCAGCCGAGGGAACACTGAAGCTTTCTTT. Encoded protein: CASSRGNTEAFF.

This clonotype came up many times. This chain joins TRBV5-1 and TRBJ2-3; TRBD2 is a possible D gene (5 bases). Germline CDR1 and CDR2: SGHRS and YFSETQ. The CDR3 spans 15 residues. V was shortened by 1 base and J by 1 base, with 10 bases between the two germline ends. The CDR3 region is CASSLSGVGTDTQYF. The CDR3 bases are TGCGCCAGCAGCTTGTCCGGGGTCGGCACAGATACGCAGTATTTT.

This clonotype has at least ten counts. V and J are TRBV5-1 and TRBJ2-3, with D possibly being TRBD2 (6 bases). In germline, CDR1 is SGHRS, CDR2 YFSETQ. The V end lost 2 bases, the J end lost 6 bases, and 19 bases lay between the germline ends. The CDR3 loop spans 16 amino acids. CDR3 residues: CASSLLGREIMDTQYF. The CDR3 bases are TGCGCCAGCAGCTTATTGGGCCGGGAGATTATGGATACGCAGTATTTT.

The sample holds many counts of this clonotype. This rearrangement joins TRBV10-3 to TRBJ2-5; 7 nucleotides match TRBD2. There are 16 residues in the CDR3. The junction had 9 bases not matched to a gene; V was cut back by 2 bases and J by 3 bases. Per the germline V gene, CDR1 is ENHRY and CDR2 is SYGVKD. Here the CDR3 DNA reads TGTGCCATCAGTGAGGGTGGGGGGGGGTCGGAAGAGACCCAGTACTTC. This sequence encodes CAISEGGGGSEETQYF.

This clonotype was seen ten or more times. The chain is built from TRBV20-1 and TRBJ2-2; D remains unclear. CDR1 DFQATT and CDR2 SNEGSKA come from the germline V gene (reference sequence). V was trimmed by 0 bases and J by 3 bases, leaving 11 bases between them. The CDR3 totals 15 residues. CDR3 region: CSAREVRQYTGELFF. The DNA for the CDR3 is TGCAGTGCTAGAGAGGTCAGGCAGTACACCGGGGAGCTGTTTTTT.

This clonotype was counted ten times or more. The chain couples TRBV27 to TRBJ2-7; no firm D call. This CDR3 contains 14 residues. Trimming shortened V by 3 bases and J by 3 bases, and 12 bases separated the two germline ends. Germline V gene data show CDR1 as MNHEY and CDR2 as SMNVEV (reference sequence). The CDR3 sequence: CASSLVSSLYEQYF. DNA for the CDR3: TGTGCCAGCAGTTTGGTCAGCTCCCTCTACGAGCAGTACTTC.

This clonotype was recorded many times. The chain couples TRBV5-1 to TRBJ2-2, with 7 positions matching TRBD2. With V trimmed by 6 bases and J by 7 bases, 12 bases remained unmatched. Germline V CDR1 and CDR2: SGHRS, YFSETQ. The CDR3 loop spans 15 amino acids. The CDR3 DNA sequence: TGCGCCAGCACCCTGGAGGGGACTACGATCGGGGAGCTGTTTTTT. It encodes CASTLEGTTIGELFF. The variable domain in full, with the rest retrieved from reference TRBV5-1 and TRBJ2-2, is KAGVTQTPRYLIKTRGQQVTLSCSPISGHRSVSWYQQTPGQGLQFLFEYFSETQRNKGNFPGRFSGRQFSNSRSEMNVSTLELGDSALYLCASTLEGTTIGELFFGEGSRLTVL.

This clonotype was recorded at least ten times. The rearrangement uses TRBV12-3 or TRBV12-4 and TRBJ2-7; the match to TRBD1 covers 8 bases. The CDR3 covers 13 residues. V was clipped by 5 bases and J by 5 bases; unmatched bases: 5. Written as DNA, the CDR3 is TGTGCCAGCAGTCGACAGGGGTTGGACGAGCAGTACTTC. It codes for CASSRQGLDEQYF.

This clonotype was seen ten or more times. The gene calls are TRBV5-1 and TRBJ2-5; 8 nucleotides line up with TRBD2. This CDR3 has 16 residues. CDR1 is SGHRS and CDR2 is YFSETQ in the germline V gene. V was clipped by 0 bases and J by 4 bases; unmatched bases: 8. As DNA, the CDR3 is TGCGCCAGCAGCTTGGCGGGGGGGCTGGTCCGAGAGACCCAGTACTTC. Protein: CASSLAGGLVRETQYF.

Ten or more counts support this clonotype. The V gene is TRBV6-1, the J gene TRBJ2-7; D not certain. The CDR3 length is 11 residues. Germline loops: CDR1 MNHNS, CDR2 SASEGT. V was shortened by 3 bases and J by 6 bases, with 6 bases between the two germline ends. The chain's CDR3 is CASSELAEQYF. For the CDR3, the DNA is TGTGCCAGCAGTGAGTTGGCCGAGCAGTACTTC.

In its sample, this clonotype was seen many times. The CDR3 here is CASRAWEAGNTIYF. CDR3 DNA: TGTGCCAGCAGGGCCTGGGAGGCTGGAAACACCATATATTTT. The gene calls are TRBV27 and TRBJ1-3; D is uncertain. The CDR3 sequence is 14 residues long. Trimming pared 6 bases from V and 2 bases from J, leaving 11 bases between. CDR1 is MNHEY and CDR2 is SMNVEV in the germline V gene (reference sequence).

This clonotype was observed at least ten times. The V gene is TRBV5-1, the J gene TRBJ1-6; D is possibly TRBD1 (5 bases). This CDR3 region has 16 residues. Trimming shortened V by 7 bases and J by 6 bases, and 20 bases separated the two germline ends. The V gene's germline CDR1 is SGHRS and CDR2 YFSETQ. The CDR3 is CASSSSGTPGNSPLHF. CDR3 nucleotides: TGCGCCAGCTCCAGTTCCGGGACCCCGGGTAATTCACCCCTCCACTTT. The complete variable domain, with remaining parts taken from reference TRBV5-1 and TRBJ1-6, reads KAGVTQTPRYLIKTRGQQVTLSCSPISGHRSVSWYQQTPGQGLQFLFEYFSETQRNKGNFPGRFSGRQFSNSRSEMNVSTLELGDSALYLCASSSSGTPGNSPLHFGNGTRLTVT.

This clonotype was seen many times. CDR3 residues: CAIRPGGAGNEQYF. The CDR3 nucleotides read TGTGCCATCAGACCCGGGGGGGCGGGCAACGAGCAGTACTTC. V gene TRBV10-3 combines with J gene TRBJ2-7; 8 bases match TRBD2. The CDR3 is made up of 14 amino acids. The V segment lost 6 bases and the J segment 5 bases; nucleotides outside the gene matches: 9. From germline, CDR1 is ENHRY and CDR2 SYGVKD.

This clonotype was counted at least ten times. The rearrangement joins TRBV5-5 to TRBJ2-7, with 10 bases identical to TRBD1. From germline, CDR1 is SGHKS and CDR2 YYEKEE (reference sequence). The J segment lost 2 bases and the V segment lost 4 bases, leaving 9 bases of the junction unmatched. The CDR3 has 16 residues. CDR3: CASSNDRGRIAYEQYF. In DNA form, the CDR3 reads TGTGCCAGCAGCAACGACAGGGGGCGAATAGCCTACGAGCAGTACTTC. The whole variable domain, filled in from reference TRBV5-5 and TRBJ2-7, reads DAGVTQSPTHLIKTRGQQVTLRCSPISGHKSVSWYQQVLGQGPQFIFQYYEKEERGRGNFPDRFSARQFPNYSSELNVNALLLGDSALYLCASSNDRGRIAYEQYFGPGTRLTVT.

This clonotype was recorded at least ten times. The CDR3 DNA sequence: TGTGCCACCAGTGATCCCCTGAAATTCTGCACTGAAGCTTTCTTT. It codes for CATSDPLKFCTEAFF. The chain joins TRBV24-1 to TRBJ1-1; D unresolved. In germline, CDR1 is KGHDR, CDR2 SFDVKD. The V end was cut by 3 bases, the J end by 4 bases, with 14 bases between. The CDR3 runs to 15 residues.

This clonotype was found many times. This rearrangement joins TRBV7-2 to TRBJ2-4; 8 nucleotides match TRBD2. The length of the CDR3 is 19 residues. V shed 5 bases, J shed 1 base, and the junction held 16 bases outside the gene matches. Germline V gene data show CDR1 as SGHTA and CDR2 as FQGNSA. The chain's CDR3 is CASSPAPRSGGPAKNIQYF. The CDR3 nucleotides read TGTGCCAGCAGCCCAGCCCCTAGATCGGGGGGGCCCGCCAAAAACATTCAGTACTTC.

This clonotype was observed at least ten times. The chain couples TRBV5-1 to TRBJ1-4, with D possibly being TRBD1 (6 bases). Trimming took 6 bases from V and 0 from J, leaving 9 bases between them. CDR1 SGHRS and CDR2 YFSETQ come from the germline V gene. This CDR3 contains 14 residues. This chain's CDR3 is CASKGTTTNEKLFF. As DNA, the CDR3 is TGCGCCAGCAAGGGGACAACAACTAATGAAAAACTGTTTTTT.

This clonotype was seen many times. The rearrangement joins TRBV7-6 to TRBJ1-2, with D possibly being TRBD1 (5 bases). Germline assignment: CDR1 SGHVS and CDR2 FNYEAQ. V shed 1 base and J shed 7 bases, with 13 bases lying between them. CDR3 length equals 14 residues. CDR3 nucleotides: TGTGCCAGCAGCTTAGAAGCAGGGATAGGTGGCTACACCTTC. This translates into CASSLEAGIGGYTF.

This clonotype was counted many times. This chain joins TRBV7-6 and TRBJ2-1; tentatively, D is TRBD1 (6 bases). The CDR3 has 14 residues. Germline CDR1 reads SGHVS; CDR2 reads FNYEAQ. V dropped 3 bases and J dropped 6 bases, with 12 bases sitting between them. CDR3 protein: CASSLRQAFNEQFF. The CDR3 nucleotides are TGTGCCAGCAGCTTGAGACAGGCATTCAATGAGCAGTTCTTC.

This clonotype has a count of ten or more. The chain couples TRBV20-1 to TRBJ2-1, with 8 bases lining up with TRBD1. J was trimmed by 3 bases and V by 1 base; bases with no gene match: 11. The V gene's germline CDR1 is DFQATT and CDR2 SNEGSKA (reference sequence). The CDR3 length is 17 residues. CDR3 DNA sequence: TGCAGTGCTAGAGGAACTAATGACAGGGGTAGCTACAATGAGCAGTTCTTC. Protein sequence: CSARGTNDRGSYNEQFF.

This clonotype was recorded many times. This chain connects TRBV18 to TRBJ1-2, with a tentative D call TRBD1 (5 bases). V gave up 2 bases and J gave up 7 bases, with 17 bases separating them. The CDR3 consists of 15 residues. The germline CDR1 and CDR2 sequences are KGHSH and LQKENI. The CDR3 region has the DNA TGTGCCAGCTCACCAAGTCAGGGACTATTGAGTGGCTACACCTTC. This translates into CASSPSQGLLSGYTF. Variable domain in full (rest from reference TRBV18 and TRBJ1-2): NAGVMQNPRHLVRRRGQEARLRCSPMKGHSHVYWYRQLPEEGLKFMVYLQKENIIDESGMPKERFSAEFPKEGPSILRIQQVVRGDSAAYFCASSPSQGLLSGYTFGSGTRLTVV.

This clonotype was counted ten times or more. V is TRBV7-2 and J is TRBJ1-1, with unresolved D. The CDR3 length is 11 residues. CDR1 and CDR2 (germline): SGHTA, FQGNSA. Trimming shortened V by 1 base and J by 10 bases, and 7 bases separated the two germline ends. CDR3 bases: TGTGCCAGCAGCTTAGGTGGTAGAGCTTTCTTT. The encoded protein is CASSLGGRAFF.

In its sample, this clonotype was seen many times. Written as DNA, the CDR3 is TGCGCCAGCAGCCTAGGGGCCCCAGAAGCCTACGAGCAGTACTTC. Protein product: CASSLGAPEAYEQYF. The V gene is TRBV5-1, the J gene TRBJ2-7; possibly TRBD1 for D (5 bases). V shed 4 bases and J shed 2 bases, with 16 bases lying between them. This CDR3 region has 15 residues. Germline V lookup: CDR1 SGHRS, CDR2 YFSETQ.

The sample holds many counts of this clonotype. The chain recombines TRBV7-9 with TRBJ2-5; a possible D gene is TRBD2 (6 bases). The CDR3 has 14 amino acids. Germline CDR1 reads SEHNR; CDR2 reads FQNEAQ (reference sequence). The V end was cut by 8 bases, the J end by 2 bases, with 15 bases between. The CDR3 DNA is TGTGCCAGCCGACTGGGACTCGGACAAGAGACCCAGTACTTC. Residues: CASRLGLGQETQYF.